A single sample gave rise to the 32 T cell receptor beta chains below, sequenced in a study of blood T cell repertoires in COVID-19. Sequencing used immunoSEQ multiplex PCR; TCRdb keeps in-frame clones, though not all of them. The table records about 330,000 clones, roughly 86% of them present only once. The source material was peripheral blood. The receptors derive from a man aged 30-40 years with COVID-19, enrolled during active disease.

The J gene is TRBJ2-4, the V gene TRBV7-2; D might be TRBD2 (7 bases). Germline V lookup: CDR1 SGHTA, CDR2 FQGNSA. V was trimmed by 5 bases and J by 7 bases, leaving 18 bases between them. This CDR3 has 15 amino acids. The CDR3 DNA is TGTGCCAGCAGCCCAATGGGGGGGCGGGGGAACATTCAGTACTTC. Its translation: CASSPMGGRGNIQYF.

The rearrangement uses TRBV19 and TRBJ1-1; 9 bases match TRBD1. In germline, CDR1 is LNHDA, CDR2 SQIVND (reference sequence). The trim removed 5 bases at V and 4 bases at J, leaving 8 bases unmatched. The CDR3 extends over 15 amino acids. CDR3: CASSPMGQGGTEAFF. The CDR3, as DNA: TGTGCCAGTAGTCCGATGGGACAGGGCGGCACTGAAGCTTTCTTT.

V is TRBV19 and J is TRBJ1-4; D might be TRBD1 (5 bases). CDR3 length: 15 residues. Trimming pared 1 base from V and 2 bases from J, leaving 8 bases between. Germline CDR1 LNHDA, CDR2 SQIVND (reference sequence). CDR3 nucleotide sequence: TGTGCCAGTAGTATAGTATCAGGGACTAATGAAAAACTGTTTTTT. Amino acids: CASSIVSGTNEKLFF. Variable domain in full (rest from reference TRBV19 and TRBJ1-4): DGGITQSPKYLFRKEGQNVTLSCEQNLNHDAMYWYRQDPGQGLRLIYYSQIVNDFQKGDIAEGYSVSREKKESFPLTVTSAQKNPTAFYLCASSIVSGTNEKLFFGSGTQLSVL.

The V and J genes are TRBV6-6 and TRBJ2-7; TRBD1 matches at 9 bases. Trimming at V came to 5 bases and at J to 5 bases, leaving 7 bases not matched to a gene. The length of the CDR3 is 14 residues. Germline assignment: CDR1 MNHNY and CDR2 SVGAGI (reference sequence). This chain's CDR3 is CASSDGQGKHEQYF. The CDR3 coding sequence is TGTGCCAGCAGTGACGGACAGGGGAAGCACGAGCAGTACTTC.

The CDR3 sequence: CSFRQGLNTEAFF. Here the CDR3 DNA reads TGCAGCTTCCGACAGGGTTTGAACACTGAAGCTTTCTTT. The genes are TRBV29-1 and TRBJ1-1; 7 bases fit TRBD1. Germline V gene sequence: CDR1 SQVTM, CDR2 ANQGSEA. V shed 8 bases, J shed 0 bases, and the junction held 6 bases outside the gene matches. The length of the CDR3 is 13 residues.

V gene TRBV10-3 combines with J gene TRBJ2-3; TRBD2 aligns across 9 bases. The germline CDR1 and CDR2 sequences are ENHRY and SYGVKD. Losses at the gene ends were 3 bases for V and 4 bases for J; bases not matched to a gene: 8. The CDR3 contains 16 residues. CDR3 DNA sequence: TGTGCCATCAGTGACTACTTAGCGGGAGTGGCAGATACGCAGTATTTT. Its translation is CAISDYLAGVADTQYF.

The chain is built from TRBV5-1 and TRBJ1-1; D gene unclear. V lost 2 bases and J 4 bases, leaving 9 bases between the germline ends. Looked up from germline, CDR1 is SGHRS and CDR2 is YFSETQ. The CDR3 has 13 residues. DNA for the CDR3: TGCGCCAGCAGCTTACCGGTAATCACTGAAGCTTTCTTT. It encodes CASSLPVITEAFF.

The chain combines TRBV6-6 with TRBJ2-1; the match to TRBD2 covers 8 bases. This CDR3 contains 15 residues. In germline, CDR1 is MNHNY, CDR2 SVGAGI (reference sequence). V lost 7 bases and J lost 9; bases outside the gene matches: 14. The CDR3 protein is CASIGGGGKYGEQFF. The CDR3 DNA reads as TGTGCCAGCATAGGAGGCGGGGGGAAATACGGTGAGCAGTTCTTC.

CDR3 amino acids: CASSSMHRRSYNEQFF. The CDR3, as DNA: TGTGCCAGCAGCTCTATGCACCGTCGCTCCTACAATGAGCAGTTCTTC. The chain carries TRBV11-2 and TRBJ2-1; D remains ambiguous. The CDR3 contains 16 residues. Per the germline V gene, CDR1 is SGHAT and CDR2 is FQNNGV. The ends were cut back, 4 bases at V and 0 bases at J, with 13 bases in the middle.

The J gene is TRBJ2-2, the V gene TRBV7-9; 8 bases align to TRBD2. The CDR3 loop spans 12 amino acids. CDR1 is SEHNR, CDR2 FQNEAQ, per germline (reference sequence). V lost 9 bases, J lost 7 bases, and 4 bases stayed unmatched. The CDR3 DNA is TGTGCCAGGGGACTAGGGATCGGGGAGCTGTTTTTT. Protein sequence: CARGLGIGELFF.

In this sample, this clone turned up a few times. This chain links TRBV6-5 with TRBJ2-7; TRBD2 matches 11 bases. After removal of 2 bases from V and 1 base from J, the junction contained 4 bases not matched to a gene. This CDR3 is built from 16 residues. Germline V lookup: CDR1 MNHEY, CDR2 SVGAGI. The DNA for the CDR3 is TGTGCCAGCAGTTACGGAACTAGCGGGGGATCCTACGAGCAGTACTTC. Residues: CASSYGTSGGSYEQYF.

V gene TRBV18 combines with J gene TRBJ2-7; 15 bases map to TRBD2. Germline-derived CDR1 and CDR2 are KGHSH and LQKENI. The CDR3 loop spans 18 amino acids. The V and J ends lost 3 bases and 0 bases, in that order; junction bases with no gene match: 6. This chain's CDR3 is CASSPMGLAGGSSYEQYF. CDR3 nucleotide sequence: TGTGCCAGCTCACCGATGGGACTAGCGGGGGGATCCTCCTACGAGCAGTACTTC.

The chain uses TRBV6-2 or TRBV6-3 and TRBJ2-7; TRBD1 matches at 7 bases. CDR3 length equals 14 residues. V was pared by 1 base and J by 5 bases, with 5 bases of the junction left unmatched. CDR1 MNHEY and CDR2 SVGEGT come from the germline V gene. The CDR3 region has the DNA TGTGCCAGCAGTTACTACCGACAGGGTCACGAGCAGTACTTC. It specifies CASSYYRQGHEQYF.

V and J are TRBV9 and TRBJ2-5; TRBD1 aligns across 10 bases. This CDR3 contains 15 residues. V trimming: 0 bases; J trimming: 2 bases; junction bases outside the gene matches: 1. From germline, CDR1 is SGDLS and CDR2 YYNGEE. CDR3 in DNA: TGTGCCAGCAGCGTAGAGGGACAGGGGCAAGAGACCCAGTACTTC. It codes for CASSVEGQGQETQYF.

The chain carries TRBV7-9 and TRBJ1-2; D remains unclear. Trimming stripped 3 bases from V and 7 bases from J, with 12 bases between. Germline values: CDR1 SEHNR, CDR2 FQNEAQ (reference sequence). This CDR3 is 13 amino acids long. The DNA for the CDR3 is TGTGCCAGCAGCTTCGTCGGGGAGAGTGGCTACACCTTC. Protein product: CASSFVGESGYTF.

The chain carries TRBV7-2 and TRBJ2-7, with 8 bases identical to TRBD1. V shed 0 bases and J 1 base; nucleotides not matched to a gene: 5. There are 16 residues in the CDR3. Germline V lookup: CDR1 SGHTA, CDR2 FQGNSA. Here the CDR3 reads CASSLAAGGISYEQYF. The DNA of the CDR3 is TGTGCCAGCAGCTTAGCAGCAGGGGGCATATCCTACGAGCAGTACTTC.

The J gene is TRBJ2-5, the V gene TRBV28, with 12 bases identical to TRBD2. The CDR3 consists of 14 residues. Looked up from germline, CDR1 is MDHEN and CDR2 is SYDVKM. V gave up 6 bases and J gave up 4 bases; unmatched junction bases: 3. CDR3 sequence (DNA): TGTGCCAGCAGGCCGACTAGCGGGAGAGAGACCCAGTACTTC. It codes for CASRPTSGRETQYF.

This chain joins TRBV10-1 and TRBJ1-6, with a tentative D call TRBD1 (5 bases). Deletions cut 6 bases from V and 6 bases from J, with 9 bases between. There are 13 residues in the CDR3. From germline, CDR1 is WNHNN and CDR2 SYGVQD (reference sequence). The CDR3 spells CASSQGINSPLHF. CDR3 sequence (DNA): TGCGCCAGCAGCCAGGGAATTAATTCACCCCTCCACTTT.

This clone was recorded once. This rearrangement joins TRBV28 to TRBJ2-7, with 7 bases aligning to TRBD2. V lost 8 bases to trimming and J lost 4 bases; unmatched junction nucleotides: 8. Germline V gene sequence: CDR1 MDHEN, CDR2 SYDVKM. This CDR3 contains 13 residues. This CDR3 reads CASRREGVYEQYF. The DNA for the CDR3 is TGTGCCAGCCGGAGGGAGGGAGTTTACGAGCAGTACTTC.

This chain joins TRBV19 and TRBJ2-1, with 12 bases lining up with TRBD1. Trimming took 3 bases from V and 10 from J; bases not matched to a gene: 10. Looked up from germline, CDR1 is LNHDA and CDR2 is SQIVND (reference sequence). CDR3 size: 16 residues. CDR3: CASSMNRGQGAGEQFF. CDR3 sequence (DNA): TGTGCCAGTAGTATGAACAGGGGACAGGGGGCAGGGGAGCAGTTCTTC.

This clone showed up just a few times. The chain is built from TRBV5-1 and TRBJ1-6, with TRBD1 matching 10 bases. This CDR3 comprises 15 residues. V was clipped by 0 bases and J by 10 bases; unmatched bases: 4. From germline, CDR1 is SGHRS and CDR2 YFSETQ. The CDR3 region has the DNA TGCGCCAGCAGCTTGGCTGGGACAGGGGACTCACCCCTCCACTTT. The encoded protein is CASSLAGTGDSPLHF.

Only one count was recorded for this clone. CDR3 DNA: TGTGCCAGCAGCTTACTCGGGACAGCGAACACCGGGGAGCTGTTTTTT. Protein: CASSLLGTANTGELFF. This chain connects TRBV7-3 to TRBJ2-2; the match to TRBD1 covers 7 bases. V gave up 2 bases and J gave up 0 bases; unmatched junction bases: 3. Germline V lookup: CDR1 SGHTA, CDR2 FQGTGA. The CDR3 contains 16 residues.

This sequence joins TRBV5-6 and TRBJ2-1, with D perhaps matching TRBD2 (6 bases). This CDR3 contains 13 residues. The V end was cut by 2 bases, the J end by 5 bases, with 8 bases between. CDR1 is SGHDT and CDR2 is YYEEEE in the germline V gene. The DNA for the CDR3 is TGTGCCAGCAGCTTCGGAGGGAACAATGAGCAGTTCTTC. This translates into CASSFGGNNEQFF.

The DNA for the CDR3 is TGTGCCAGCAGTTACCGGGAGTCCTCTTACGAGCAGTACTTC. It yields the protein CASSYRESSYEQYF. The chain couples TRBV6-5 to TRBJ2-7, with D maybe TRBD2 (6 bases). Trimming stripped 2 bases from V and 4 bases from J, with 12 bases between. There are 14 residues in the CDR3. CDR1 and CDR2 from the germline V gene are MNHEY and SVGAGI.

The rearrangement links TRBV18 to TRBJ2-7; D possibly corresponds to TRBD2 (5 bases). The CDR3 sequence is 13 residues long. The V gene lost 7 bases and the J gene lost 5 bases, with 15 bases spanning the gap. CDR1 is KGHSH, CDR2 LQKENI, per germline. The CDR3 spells CASLQTGVDEQYF. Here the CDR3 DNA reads TGTGCCAGCTTACAAACCGGGGTGGACGAGCAGTACTTC.

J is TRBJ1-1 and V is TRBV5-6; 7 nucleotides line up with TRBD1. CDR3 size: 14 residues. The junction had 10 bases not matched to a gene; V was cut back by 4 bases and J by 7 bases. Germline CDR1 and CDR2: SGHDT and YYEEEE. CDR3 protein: CASSPDTGAGEAFF. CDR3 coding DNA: TGTGCCAGCAGCCCCGACACAGGGGCGGGTGAAGCTTTCTTT.

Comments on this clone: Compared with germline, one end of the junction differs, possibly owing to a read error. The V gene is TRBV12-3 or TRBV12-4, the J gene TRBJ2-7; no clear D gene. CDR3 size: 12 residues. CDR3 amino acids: CASSLSFLNPHF. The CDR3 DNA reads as TGTGCCAGCAGTTTATCTTTCCTAAACCCCCACTTC.

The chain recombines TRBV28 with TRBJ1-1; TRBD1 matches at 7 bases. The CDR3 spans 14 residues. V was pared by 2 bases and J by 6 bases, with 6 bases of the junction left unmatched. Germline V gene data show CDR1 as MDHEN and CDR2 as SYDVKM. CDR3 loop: CASSLRAGGAEAFF. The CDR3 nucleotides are TGTGCCAGCAGTTTAAGGGCAGGGGGAGCTGAAGCTTTCTTT.

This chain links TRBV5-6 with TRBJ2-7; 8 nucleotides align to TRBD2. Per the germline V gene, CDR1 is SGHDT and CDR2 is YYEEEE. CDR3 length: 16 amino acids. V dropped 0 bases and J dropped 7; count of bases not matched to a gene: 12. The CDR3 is CASSLGGAGGRREQYF. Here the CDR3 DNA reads TGTGCCAGCAGCTTGGGAGGGGCGGGAGGCCGGAGGGAGCAGTACTTC.

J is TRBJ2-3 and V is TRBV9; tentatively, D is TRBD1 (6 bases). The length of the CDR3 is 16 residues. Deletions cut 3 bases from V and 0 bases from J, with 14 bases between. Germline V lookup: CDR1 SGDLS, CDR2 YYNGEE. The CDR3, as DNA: TGTGCCAGCAGCGGTCGGACAGAGACTAGCACAGATACGCAGTATTTT. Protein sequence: CASSGRTETSTDTQYF.

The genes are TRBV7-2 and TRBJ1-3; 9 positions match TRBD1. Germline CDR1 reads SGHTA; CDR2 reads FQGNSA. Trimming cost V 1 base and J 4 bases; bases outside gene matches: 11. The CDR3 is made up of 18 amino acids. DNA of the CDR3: TGTGCCAGCAGCTTAGGGGGACAGGGACGGCCAGCGGGAAACACCATATATTTT. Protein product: CASSLGGQGRPAGNTIYF.

Here the CDR3 reads CASSSSGSGRQETQYF. The CDR3 nucleotides are TGCGCCAGCAGCTCTAGCGGGAGCGGAAGGCAAGAGACCCAGTACTTC. The gene calls are TRBV5-1 and TRBJ2-5; the match to TRBD2 covers 10 bases. CDR3 length: 16 amino acids. CDR1 is SGHRS, CDR2 YFSETQ, per germline. J was trimmed by 2 bases and V by 3 bases; bases with no gene match: 7.